This T cell receptor (beta chain) is from a study of OX40 agonist ivuxolimab in advanced cancers. About the study: Patients were around 83% male with ages roughly 20 to 85, mean 60. Study conclusions and caveats: Low normalized clonal expansion also occurred in some nonresponding patients.

This clone appeared once. Its target is unknown. In germline, CDR1 is SNHLY, CDR2 FYNNEI. V was shortened by 0 bases and J by 3 bases, with 17 bases between the two germline ends. The length of the CDR3 is 17 residues. Sequencing used immunoSEQ multiplex PCR; TCRdb keeps in-frame clones, though not all of them. The data show 50,000 to 75,000 clones, approximately 90% seen once. This receptor was obtained from an adult with an advanced solid tumor such as melanoma, head and neck, liver or kidney cancer. The sample consisted of CD4+ or CD8+ T cells sorted from blood, taken in a trial of the OX40 agonist ivuxolimab. The chain couples TRBV2 to TRBJ2-5; perhaps TRBD2 as D (7 bases). The CDR3 sequence is CASSEAPGRGDEETQYF. In nucleotides, the CDR3 is TGTGCCAGCAGTGAAGCGCCTGGGAGGGGGGACGAAGAGACCCAGTACTTC.